The 27 T cell receptor beta chains in this list originate from one sample, sequenced in a study of T cell responses to AZD1222 COVID-19 vaccine (dated by TCRdb to about 2021). The library was made by the immunoSEQ multiplex PCR assay. In TCRdb, the immuneACCESS table is reduced to in-frame sequences with V and J assigned. These tables do not hold every clone; where another copy was compared, an unresolved V gene accounts for under half, and the others remain unexplained. In all, the sample holds more than 95,000 clones, and about 86% of those were seen once. Just over 9.5% of the sample is taken by the ten largest. The time point label here, explained by the study, means: baseline before first vaccination. The sequenced sample was peripheral blood, obtained on day 0 of AZD1222 vaccination. The source is an adult in good health.

This chain uses TRBV6-5 with TRBJ1-5; D gene uncertain. The CDR3 extends over 14 amino acids. Germline CDR1 MNHEY, CDR2 SVGAGI. Trimming removed 6 bases at V and 4 bases at J, with 13 bases between. CDR3 nucleotide sequence: TGTGCCAGCAGGACAACCTTGGGGAATCAGCCCCAGCATTTT. Translating it yields CASRTTLGNQPQHF.

The genes are TRBV7-9 and TRBJ2-7, with TRBD2 matching over 9 bases. Germline assignment: CDR1 SEHNR and CDR2 FQNEAQ (reference sequence). This CDR3 spans 15 amino acids. J was trimmed by 5 bases and V by 5 bases; bases with no gene match: 10. The CDR3 region is CASSPPRGGGNEQYF. The CDR3 bases are TGTGCCAGCAGCCCCCCCCGCGGGGGGGGCAACGAGCAGTACTTC.

J is TRBJ2-5 and V is TRBV5-5; the match to TRBD1 covers 7 bases. J lost 4 bases, V lost 2 bases, and 2 bases had no gene match. This CDR3 has 13 residues. Germline lookup yields CDR1 SGHKS and CDR2 YYEKEE (reference sequence). The CDR3 sequence is CASSLTGAETQYF. The CDR3 DNA reads as TGTGCCAGCAGCTTAACAGGGGCAGAGACCCAGTACTTC.

The V and J genes are TRBV11-2 and TRBJ2-3; 15 positions match TRBD2. CDR3 length equals 16 residues. V lost 5 bases to trimming and J lost 3 bases; unmatched junction nucleotides: 3. CDR1 and CDR2 from the germline V gene are SGHAT and FQNNGV. The CDR3 nucleotides read TGTGCCAGCAGCCCCGGGACTAGCGGGAGGACAGATACGCAGTATTTT. Translating gives CASSPGTSGRTDTQYF.

This chain connects TRBV7-9 to TRBJ1-6; D not certain. The CDR3 totals 15 residues. The germline V and J ends were trimmed by 5 bases and 14 bases, with 22 bases remaining between them. Germline V lookup: CDR1 SEHNR, CDR2 FQNEAQ (reference sequence). The CDR3: CASSVTPSGALTLHF. The CDR3 nucleotides are TGTGCCAGCAGCGTGACACCCTCGGGTGCTCTAACCCTCCACTTT.

This chain connects TRBV19 to TRBJ2-5; perhaps TRBD2 as D (6 bases). The V end was cut by 3 bases, the J end by 5 bases, with 10 bases between. The CDR3 is 13 residues long. CDR1 LNHDA and CDR2 SQIVND come from the germline V gene (reference sequence). The CDR3 sequence is CASSIVRGETQYF. The CDR3 DNA follows: TGTGCCAGTAGTATTGTGCGGGGCGAGACCCAGTACTTC.

This chain uses TRBV3-1 (or the pseudogene TRBV3-2) with TRBJ2-1, with D possibly being TRBD2 (7 bases). The CDR3 runs 24 residues. Germline CDR1 is LGHDT and CDR2 is YNNKEL (reference sequence). V gave up 4 bases and J gave up 1 base, with 38 bases separating them. CDR3 bases: TGTGCCAGCAGCCGGGGACCTCCCGGGGGCGGCGGGAGTCCATCCGGAACGTCCTACAATGAGCAGTTCTTC. As protein: CASSRGPPGGGGSPSGTSYNEQFF.

The rearrangement links TRBV19 to TRBJ2-7; 12 bases map to TRBD2. From germline, CDR1 is LNHDA and CDR2 SQIVND (reference sequence). This CDR3 comprises 14 residues. The J segment lost 2 bases and the V segment lost 4 bases, leaving 0 bases of the junction unmatched. CDR3 bases: TGTGCCAGTAGTACTAGCGGGAGGGCCTACGAGCAGTACTTC. Translation gives CASSTSGRAYEQYF.

The rearrangement joins TRBV7-2 to TRBJ1-1; 8 bases are shared with TRBD1. Germline CDR1 is SGHTA and CDR2 is FQGNSA. V shed 5 bases, J shed 5 bases, and the junction held 7 bases outside the gene matches. The CDR3 runs to 14 residues. As DNA, the CDR3 is TGTGCCAGCAGCCCGGGACAGGCACGTACTGAAGCTTTCTTT. It specifies CASSPGQARTEAFF.

V is TRBV7-9 and J is TRBJ1-2; the match to TRBD1 covers 11 bases. Germline assignment: CDR1 SEHNR and CDR2 FQNEAQ (reference sequence). This CDR3 comprises 15 residues. The V segment lost 5 bases and the J segment 2 bases; nucleotides outside the gene matches: 4. The CDR3 sequence: CASSGRDRGNYGYTF. CDR3 DNA sequence: TGTGCCAGCAGCGGGAGGGACAGGGGGAACTATGGCTACACCTTC.

This clone was counted once. The chain combines TRBV6-5 with TRBJ1-1; no reliable D call. The V end was cut by 0 bases, the J end by 0 bases, with 8 bases between. The germline V gene encodes CDR1 MNHEY and CDR2 SVGAGI. This CDR3 contains 15 residues. CDR3 DNA: TGTGCCAGCAGTTACTCGAGAGGGATGAACACTGAAGCTTTCTTT. It is translated as CASSYSRGMNTEAFF.

The chain employs TRBV30 and TRBJ2-1; TRBD2 might be the D (5 bases). V was trimmed by 3 bases and J by 1 base, leaving 19 bases between them. The CDR3 spans 17 residues. Germline V gives CDR1 GTSNPN, CDR2 SVGIG (reference sequence). In DNA, the CDR3 is TGTGCCTGGAGGAATACTGGAGGAGCTCCGTCCTACAATGAGCAGTTCTTC. It encodes CAWRNTGGAPSYNEQFF. Variable domain in full (rest from reference TRBV30 and TRBJ2-1): SQTIHQWPATLVQPVGSPLSLECTVEGTSNPNLYWYRQAAGRGLQLLFYSVGIGQISSEVPQNLSASRPQDRQFILSSKKLLLSDSGFYLCAWRNTGGAPSYNEQFFGPGTRLTVL.

The chain employs TRBV5-3 and TRBJ1-2, with D possibly being TRBD1 (5 bases). TRBV5-3 is an ORF; its function is uncertain. The CDR3 has 15 residues. Trimming shortened V by 3 bases and J by 3 bases, and 15 bases separated the two germline ends. CDR3 sequence: CARSYWRGAYYGYTF. CDR3 sequence (DNA): TGTGCCAGAAGCTACTGGAGGGGCGCATACTATGGCTACACCTTC.

The chain couples TRBV6-5 to TRBJ1-1, with D hard to call. The CDR3 covers 13 residues. The germline V and J ends were trimmed by 3 bases and 0 bases, with 5 bases remaining between them. CDR1 is MNHEY and CDR2 is SVGAGI in the germline V gene. In nucleotides, the CDR3 is TGTGCCAGCAGTTATCGGGTGAACACTGAAGCTTTCTTT. It yields the protein CASSYRVNTEAFF.

The genes are TRBV7-2 and TRBJ1-2; a weak D match, TRBD1 (6 bases). The V and J ends lost 0 bases and 4 bases respectively, with 9 bases between them. CDR1 is SGHTA and CDR2 is FQGNSA in the germline V gene. The CDR3 covers 14 residues. The CDR3 sequence: CASSLALGGYGYTF. The CDR3 DNA sequence: TGTGCCAGCAGCTTAGCGCTAGGGGGCTATGGCTACACCTTC.

This rearrangement joins TRBV6-5 to TRBJ1-2, with D tentatively TRBD1 (5 bases). Germline CDR1 MNHEY, CDR2 SVGAGI. CDR3 length: 16 amino acids. V lost 2 bases to trimming and J lost 3 bases, with 16 bases between them. CDR3 DNA: TGTGCCAGCAGTTACGGACGATACTTACAGGACTATGGCTACACCTTC. Translating it yields CASSYGRYLQDYGYTF.

This chain links TRBV6-5 with TRBJ2-1; 7 nucleotides align to TRBD1. CDR3 length: 13 residues. V gave up 6 bases and J gave up 15 bases; unmatched junction bases: 14. Germline V gene sequence: CDR1 MNHEY, CDR2 SVGAGI. CDR3 loop: CASRPRQGSRPFF. CDR3 sequence (DNA): TGTGCCAGCAGGCCCAGACAGGGTTCGAGGCCGTTCTTC.

V gene TRBV2 combines with J gene TRBJ2-7; 9 bases line up with TRBD2. The length of the CDR3 is 13 residues. V lost 6 bases to trimming and J lost 2 bases; unmatched junction nucleotides: 2. Germline values: CDR1 SNHLY, CDR2 FYNNEI. The CDR3 is CASRSSGAYEQYF. CDR3 in DNA: TGTGCCAGCAGATCTAGCGGGGCCTACGAGCAGTACTTC.

CDR3 sequence: CSGTGGGTEAFF. The CDR3 region has the DNA TGCAGCGGGACAGGGGGCGGCACTGAAGCTTTCTTT. This sequence joins TRBV29-1 and TRBJ1-1; 11 bases match TRBD1. CDR3 length equals 12 residues. Germline CDR1 is SQVTM and CDR2 is ANQGSEA. V lost 7 bases, J lost 4 bases, and 2 bases stayed unmatched.

The chain carries TRBV15 and TRBJ2-1, with D possibly matching TRBD1 (6 bases). Per the germline V gene, CDR1 is LNHNV and CDR2 is YYDKDF (reference sequence). The CDR3 contains 15 residues. With 0 bases removed from V and 6 bases from J, the gap between germline ends came to 12 bases. Here the CDR3 DNA reads TGTGCCACCAGCAGAGACGCCACACAGGGCAATGAGCAGTTCTTC. Translating it yields CATSRDATQGNEQFF.

The genes are TRBV9 and TRBJ2-2, with 7 bases lining up with TRBD1. CDR3 length equals 21 residues. The V and J ends lost 0 bases and 0 bases, in that order; junction bases with no gene match: 17. Germline CDR1 SGDLS, CDR2 YYNGEE. As DNA, the CDR3 is TGTGCCAGCAGCGTAGGGGGGTGGGGACAGTACTCTTTCGCGAACACCGGGGAGCTGTTTTTT. Translating it yields CASSVGGWGQYSFANTGELFF.

The chain carries TRBV5-1 and TRBJ2-7; D not resolved. The CDR3 has 14 amino acids. The ends were cut back, 2 bases at V and 2 bases at J, with 11 bases in the middle. Germline V gene sequence: CDR1 SGHRS, CDR2 YFSETQ. The CDR3 here is CASSFPGTTYEQYF. CDR3 bases: TGCGCCAGCAGCTTTCCAGGAACCACCTACGAGCAGTACTTC.

The chain recombines TRBV28 with TRBJ2-7; TRBD2 might be the D (6 bases). The length of the CDR3 is 14 residues. V lost 5 bases and J lost 1, with 12 bases in between. Germline V lookup: CDR1 MDHEN, CDR2 SYDVKM. The CDR3 spells CASSVTGGSYEQYF. In DNA, the CDR3 is TGTGCCAGCAGTGTCACCGGGGGATCCTACGAGCAGTACTTC.

The J gene is TRBJ1-3, the V gene TRBV3-1 (or the pseudogene TRBV3-2), with unresolved D. The ends were cut back, 4 bases at V and 2 bases at J, with 12 bases in the middle. Germline V gives CDR1 LGHDT, CDR2 YNNKEL (reference sequence). The CDR3 length is 15 residues. The CDR3 loop reads CASSPKTGAGNTIYF. For the CDR3, the DNA is TGTGCCAGCAGCCCCAAGACGGGAGCTGGAAACACCATATATTTT.

The rearrangement uses TRBV5-1 and TRBJ1-6, with D uncertain. CDR1 is SGHRS, CDR2 YFSETQ, per germline. Trimming stripped 0 bases from V and 10 bases from J, with 14 bases between. The length of the CDR3 is 15 residues. The CDR3 reads CASSLGTLLDSPLHF. The DNA for the CDR3 is TGCGCCAGCAGCTTGGGGACGCTCTTGGACTCACCCCTCCACTTT.

This clone was seen just once. J is TRBJ2-7 and V is TRBV7-2; D gene uncertain. Per germline, CDR1 SGHTA and CDR2 FQGNSA. V was pared by 5 bases and J by 1 base, with 9 bases between. The CDR3 is 13 residues long. CDR3 sequence (DNA): TGTGCCAGCAGCGTCTACCAATCCTACGAGCAGTACTTC. Residues: CASSVYQSYEQYF.

V usage is TRBV7-9 and J usage is TRBJ1-2; 7 bases are shared with TRBD1. The CDR3 is made up of 15 amino acids. CDR1 and CDR2 (germline): SEHNR, FQNEAQ (reference sequence). V was pared by 4 bases and J by 5 bases, with 10 bases of the junction left unmatched. The CDR3 bases are TGTGCCAGCAGCTCGGCAAACAGGGGTCTTTATGGCTACACCTTC. Its translation: CASSSANRGLYGYTF.